These T cell receptor beta chains were read from a single sample in a study of PD-1 blockade in classical Hodgkin lymphoma. Using immunoSEQ multiplex PCR, the repertoire was profiled, and TCRdb retains in-frame clones only, with some absent. The top ten clones hold roughly 9.2% of a sample with more than 140,000 clones, approximately 72% of them seen once. The material sequenced was peripheral blood mononuclear cells (PBMCs), taken before the second cycle of nivolumab. These receptors were obtained from a human donor with classical Hodgkin lymphoma. Both conserved end residues are part of each CDR3. A D gene is named only where the DNA matches it firmly. For some rows the clone size is stated as once, few or many, or as a class when expanded; others skip it.

v_gene	d_gene	j_gene	abundance	CDR3nt	CDR3aa
TRBV18	.	TRBJ2-5	once	TGTGCCAGCTCACCACGACGGCCGAGGGGGATAGAGATCCAGTACTTC	CASSPRRPRGIEIQYF
TRBV9	.	TRBJ1-3	.	TGTGCCAGCAGCGTAGGGGGTGGAAACACCATATATTTT	CASSVGGGNTIYF
TRBV29-1	.	TRBJ1-1	few	TGCAGCGTTGGTGGGTGGGGGAACACTGAAGCTTTCTTT	CSVGGWGNTEAFF
TRBV10-3	TRBD1	TRBJ1-6	once	TGTGCCATCAGTGAGTCGCACCACAGGGGGTTTCAGCCTACCATCAATAATTCACCCCTCCACTTT	CAISESHHRGFQPTINNSPLHF
TRBV5-1	TRBD1	TRBJ2-7	.	TGCGCCAGCGCATTTGAACCTCGACCGGGACAGGGGATGGTGGAGCAGTACTTC	CASAFEPRPGQGMVEQYF
TRBV2	TRBD2	TRBJ2-1	.	TGTGCCAGCAGCACTAGCGGGGGGGCTAGAACCTACAATGAGCAGTTCTTC	CASSTSGGARTYNEQFF
TRBV7-3	TRBD2	TRBJ2-7	once	TGTGCCAGCAGCCCCCAAGCGGGGCCCTACGAGCAGTACTTC	CASSPQAGPYEQYF
TRBV19	.	TRBJ1-6	.	TGTGCCAGTAGTATGGCAGGGTACTGGATCAGGGATTCACCCCTCCACTTT	CASSMAGYWIRDSPLHF
TRBV5-1	TRBD2	TRBJ2-1	.	TGCGCCAGCAGCGCTTCCCCGGGACTAGCGGGGGGGGGCTTTGAGCAGTTCTTC	CASSASPGLAGGGFEQFF
TRBV7-9	.	TRBJ1-2	few	TGTGCCAGCAGCTTAGTGGGGCGCGGTGGCTACACCTTC	CASSLVGRGGYTF
TRBV11-1	.	TRBJ2-7	.	TGTGCCAGCAGCTCCGGACTACTCGTGGAGCAGTACTTC	CASSSGLLVEQYF
TRBV29-1	TRBD1	TRBJ1-2	few	TGCAGCGCAATGACCGGGACAGGGGGCGGCTACACCTTC	CSAMTGTGGGYTF
TRBV5-4	TRBD1	TRBJ2-3	.	TGTGCCAGCAGCCGACGGGACAGGGGATCAGATACGCAGTATTTT	CASSRRDRGSDTQYF
TRBV6-4	.	TRBJ1-1	.	TGTGCCAATGTGCCCAACACTGAAGCTTTCTTT	CANVPNTEAFF
TRBV11-2	.	TRBJ1-6	.	TGTGCCAGCAGCTTAGGAACAGGAACTTCACCCCTCCACTTT	CASSLGTGTSPLHF
TRBV19	TRBD1	TRBJ1-1	once	TGTGCCAGTAGCCGGGACAGGGCGAACACTGAAGCTTTCTTT	CASSRDRANTEAFF
TRBV10-1	TRBD1	TRBJ2-7	.	TGCGCCAGCAGTCTTCCGGGACAGGGCTACGAGCAGTACTTC	CASSLPGQGYEQYF
TRBV4-1	.	TRBJ2-1	.	TGCGCCAGCAGCCAAGGACAGGTGTGGAACAATGAGCAGTTCTTC	CASSQGQVWNNEQFF
TRBV5-4	TRBD1	TRBJ1-2	.	TGTGCCAGCAGCTCGACCGGGACAGGGATCTACTATGGCTACACCTTC	CASSSTGTGIYYGYTF
TRBV6-5	TRBD1	TRBJ1-2	.	TGTGCCAGCAGCTGGGACAGGGTAAGGTATGGCTACACCTTC	CASSWDRVRYGYTF
TRBV28	.	TRBJ1-2	.	TGTGCCAGCAGCATTCTCAGGGGTGGCGGCTACACCTTC	CASSILRGGGYTF
TRBV7-3	.	TRBJ2-3	.	TGTGCCAGCAGCTTAATGGCGACTAGTTTCCCCCGCACAGATACGCAGTATTTT	CASSLMATSFPRTDTQYF
TRBV11-2	.	TRBJ2-6	.	TGTGCCAGCAGTTACACGGTCTCTGGGGCCAACGTCCTGACTTTC	CASSYTVSGANVLTF
TRBV20-1	.	TRBJ2-5	.	TGCAGTGCTAGCGGCCAAGAGACCCAGTACTTC	CSASGQETQYF
TRBV25-1	.	TRBJ2-7	.	TGTGCCAGCAGTGAGGGTGGGGCAGGGAGGAGGGAGCAGTACTTC	CASSEGGAGRREQYF
TRBV5-1	TRBD1	TRBJ2-3	.	TGCGCCAGCAGAGGACAGGGCCTACGCACAGATACGCAGTATTTT	CASRGQGLRTDTQYF
TRBV7-6	TRBD1	TRBJ1-4	.	TGTGCCAGCACTGGCCCGGGACAGGGGATAGGTGGAGGCGAAAAACTGTTTTTT	CASTGPGQGIGGGEKLFF
TRBV5-1	TRBD2	TRBJ2-7	.	TGCGCCAGCAGCTCATATACTAGCGGGAGGGCTCGCGAGCAGTACTTC	CASSSYTSGRAREQYF
TRBV7-9	.	TRBJ1-4	.	TGTGCCAGCAGCTCGAGCGAAAAACTGTTTTTT	CASSSSEKLFF
TRBV7-9	TRBD2	TRBJ2-7	once	TGTGCCAGCAGCTTAGCCGCCGGGACTAGCTACTCCTACGAGCAGTACTTC	CASSLAAGTSYSYEQYF
TRBV20-1	.	TRBJ2-1	few	TGCAGTGCCCACGTCAACAATGAGCAGTTCTTC	CSAHVNNEQFF
TRBV5-1	.	TRBJ1-2	.	TGCGCCAGCAGCCTACAGGCGGACTATGGCTACACCTTC	CASSLQADYGYTF
TRBV6-5	.	TRBJ1-1	few	TGTGCCAGCACCTCCCTAGTCCCCCCTGAAGCTTTCTTT	CASTSLVPPEAFF
TRBV5-1	TRBD2	TRBJ2-3	once	TGCGCCAGCAGCTTGGGGACTAGCATGAGCACAGATACGCAGTATTTT	CASSLGTSMSTDTQYF
TRBV27	TRBD1	TRBJ1-1	many	TGTGCCAGCAGTCTCCTACAGGGGGCAGCTGAAGCTTTCTTT	CASSLLQGAAEAFF
TRBV7-2	TRBD2	TRBJ2-3	.	TGTGCCAGCAGCCCGAGACTAGCGGGGGGGAGAGATACGCAGTATTTT	CASSPRLAGGRDTQYF
TRBV5-6	.	TRBJ2-7	.	TGTGCCAGCAGCTTAAACCGCCGGGGAGACGAGCAGTACTTC	CASSLNRRGDEQYF
TRBV7-2	TRBD1	TRBJ1-2	.	TGTGCCAGCAGCTCAACAGGGACAGGGTCGGGTGGCTACACCTTC	CASSSTGTGSGGYTF
TRBV5-1	.	TRBJ1-3	.	TGCGCCAGCAGACTAGTCGGGAGCTCTGGAAACACCATATATTTT	CASRLVGSSGNTIYF
TRBV19	TRBD1	TRBJ1-2	.	TGTGCCAGTAGGACAGGGGGCAGAGGGCTGGCTAACTATGGCTACACCTTC	CASRTGGRGLANYGYTF
TRBV10-3	.	TRBJ1-2	once	TGTGCCATCAGTGATTCCGTTTTGGAGGGCTACACCTTC	CAISDSVLEGYTF
TRBV9	.	TRBJ1-1	.	TGTGCCAGCAGCGTAGCCCCTCTGACAGGGAACACTGAAGCTTTCTTT	CASSVAPLTGNTEAFF
TRBV5-1	.	TRBJ1-2	.	TGCGCCACCAGAGGGGAGTCGGAGGGCTACACCTTC	CATRGESEGYTF
TRBV18	TRBD2	TRBJ2-2	.	TGTGCCAGCTCAAAACGGGCTAGCGGGAACACCGGGGAGCTGTTTTTT	CASSKRASGNTGELFF
TRBV18	TRBD1	TRBJ2-7	once	TGTGCCAGCTCAATTGCGACAGGGCCCTACGAGCAGTACTTC	CASSIATGPYEQYF
TRBV6-5	.	TRBJ1-3	.	TGTGCCAGTAACCCGACAGGCGGAAACACCATATATTTT	CASNPTGGNTIYF
TRBV2	.	TRBJ1-4	.	TGTGCCAGCGTCAGGGCCGGGGGAAATGAAAAACTGTTTTTT	CASVRAGGNEKLFF
TRBV6-1	TRBD2	TRBJ2-3	few	TGTGCCAGCAGTGTCAGACTAGCGGGAGGGCCGGGAGATACGCAGTATTTT	CASSVRLAGGPGDTQYF
TRBV6-6	.	TRBJ1-3	.	TGTGCCAGCAGCCACCTACAGGGAAGCTCTGGAAACACCATATATTTT	CASSHLQGSSGNTIYF